The following is a T cell receptor beta chain sequence with its context. Its antigen is not identified. CDR3 length equals 16 residues. Trimming removed 4 bases at V and 2 bases at J, with 13 bases between. In germline, CDR1 is SGHNT, CDR2 YYREEE (reference sequence). The data originate from a study of cytomegalovirus exposure and HLA in healthy donors. The PCR ran on 60 Vbeta and 13 Jbeta primers. The method was immunoSEQ multiplex PCR; TCRdb's version includes in-frame clones alone and lacks a portion of them. This sample yields around 150,000 clones, of which around 82% are seen a single time; about 6.8% belongs to the top ten. Study findings and constraints: A likely sequencing artifact accounted for one observed cluster of highly shared sequence variants. Exclusion applied to some V segments, including TRBV6-2 and TRBV6-3, as they were indistinguishable. Overall, about 160 TCR beta chains were annotated as cytomegalovirus-associated.

These donors counted as nominally healthy when sampled, but unrecorded immune exposures were likely. The sequencing sample was made of PBMCs. This rearrangement joins TRBV5-4 to TRBJ2-6; possible D gene TRBD2, 5 bases. The sequence was obtained from a man in his forties or fifties in good health and CMV-seropositive. CDR3 loop: CASSPPPGTGANVLTF. The CDR3 region has the DNA TGTGCCAGCAGCCCCCCTCCCGGGACTGGGGCCAACGTCCTGACTTTC.